The present entry profiles one T cell receptor beta chain with its context. V was shortened by 8 bases and J by 5 bases, with 19 bases between the two germline ends. Germline V CDR1 and CDR2: MNHEY, SMNVEV (reference sequence). This CDR3 has 15 amino acids. Clinical history as reported by participants underpinned cohort assignment. Libraries were prepared by immunoSEQ multiplex PCR; TCRdb keeps only in-frame clonotypes and omits some of them. Of 450,000 or so clones in the sample, about 90% were seen once. This specimen comes from a study of blood T cell repertoires in COVID-19. The chain links TRBV27 to TRBJ2-1; D is perhaps TRBD2 (6 bases). This clonotype was obtained from a young man who had recovered from COVID-19. Specimen: PBMCs or T cells enriched from blood (not recorded which). CDR3 nucleotides: TGTGCCAGCGCTTCGATGGGACTTGGGGACAATGAGCAGTTCTTC. The encoded protein is CASASMGLGDNEQFF.